This passage covers 5 T cell receptor beta chains from one sample sequenced in a study of blood T cell repertoires in COVID-19. The assay was immunoSEQ multiplex PCR, and TCRdb's table has in-frame clones only and misses some. The repertoire holds 55,000 to 80,000 clones, with just under 85% as singletons. Sequencing was performed on peripheral blood. The receptors originated from a man between 65 and 85 years old with acute or convalescent COVID-19.

The rearrangement links TRBV5-6 to TRBJ1-5; the match to TRBD1 covers 8 bases. The trim removed 3 bases at V and 6 bases at J, leaving 8 bases unmatched. The CDR3 has 15 amino acids. The V gene's germline CDR1 is SGHDT and CDR2 YYEEEE. CDR3 residues: CASSSLDRDSQPQHF. The DNA of the CDR3 is TGTGCCAGCAGCTCCTTGGACAGGGATAGTCAGCCCCAGCATTTT.

As DNA, the CDR3 is TGTGCCAGCAGGACCTCGCAGGGGGCACGGACTGAAGCTTTCTTT. This translates into CASRTSQGARTEAFF. The rearrangement joins TRBV6-5 to TRBJ1-1, with 8 bases matching TRBD1. This CDR3 spans 15 amino acids. The trim removed 6 bases at V and 5 bases at J, leaving 11 bases unmatched. Germline CDR1 reads MNHEY; CDR2 reads SVGAGI.

The DNA for the CDR3 is TGTGCCAGCAGCCAAAGGAGGTTTACCGGGGAGCTGTTTTTT. Amino acids: CASSQRRFTGELFF. This chain connects TRBV3-1 (or the pseudogene TRBV3-2) to TRBJ2-2, with D possibly matching TRBD2 (5 bases). This CDR3 is 14 amino acids long. Trimming took 2 bases from V and 5 from J, leaving 9 bases between them. Germline CDR1 is LGHDT and CDR2 is YNNKEL (reference sequence).

This chain links TRBV6-5 with TRBJ2-5, with 9 bases matching TRBD2. Per the germline V gene, CDR1 is MNHEY and CDR2 is SVGAGI. CDR3 length equals 14 residues. The junction had 5 bases not matched to a gene; V was cut back by 6 bases and J by 3 bases. The CDR3 loop is CASRTGTSKETQYF. CDR3 DNA: TGTGCCAGCAGAACCGGGACTAGCAAAGAGACCCAGTACTTC.

CDR3 protein: CATSDKGTAISYEQYF. The CDR3 bases are TGTGCCACCAGTGATAAAGGGACAGCGATTTCCTACGAGCAGTACTTC. The chain links TRBV24-1 to TRBJ2-7, with 7 bases aligning to TRBD1. The CDR3 runs 16 residues. Germline V gene lookup returns CDR1 KGHDR and CDR2 SFDVKD. V shed 3 bases and J 1 base; nucleotides not matched to a gene: 8.